The next 32 T cell receptor beta chains were all read from a single sample in a study of blood T cell repertoires in COVID-19. Data came from immunoSEQ multiplex PCR; TCRdb stores just in-frame clones and leaves some out. Counted here are over 100,000 clones, roughly 86% occurring once; the ten biggest clones make up about an eighth. Sequencing was done on a sample of peripheral blood. The receptors come from a woman aged 70-85 years with COVID-19, enrolled during active disease.

The chain has TRBV2 and TRBJ1-5; D is undetermined. The CDR3 totals 15 residues. Germline V gene data show CDR1 as SNHLY and CDR2 as FYNNEI. The V and J ends lost 2 bases and 2 bases respectively, with 10 bases between them. CDR3 loop: CASSENSLGNQPQHF. CDR3 nucleotide sequence: TGTGCCAGCAGTGAAAACAGTTTAGGCAATCAGCCCCAGCATTTT.

The V call is TRBV19, the J call TRBJ1-2; TRBD1 agrees at 8 bases. Per germline, CDR1 LNHDA and CDR2 SQIVND (reference sequence). The CDR3 contains 14 residues. Trimming took 5 bases from V and 4 from J; bases not matched to a gene: 6. The CDR3 DNA sequence: TGTGCCAGTAGTGAAGAGACAGGGGTCTATGGCTACACCTTC. Translation gives CASSEETGVYGYTF.

The chain joins TRBV18 to TRBJ2-7, with 10 bases fitting TRBD1. Germline V gives CDR1 KGHSH, CDR2 LQKENI. The CDR3 extends over 14 amino acids. Trimming took 3 bases from V and 12 from J; bases not matched to a gene: 11. The CDR3 here is CASSPPGQGLRRYF. The CDR3 nucleotides read TGTGCCAGCTCACCGCCGGGACAGGGGCTTCGTCGGTACTTC.

The rearrangement uses TRBV13 and TRBJ1-2; 8 bases fit TRBD1. This CDR3 spans 19 amino acids. With V trimmed by 2 bases and J by 2 bases, 16 bases remained unmatched. Germline values: CDR1 PRHDT, CDR2 FYEKMQ (reference sequence). The CDR3: CASSLNPGGGLMMNYGYTF. CDR3 nucleotide sequence: TGTGCCAGCAGCTTAAATCCAGGGGGCGGACTAATGATGAACTATGGCTACACCTTC. The whole variable domain, remainder taken from reference TRBV13 and TRBJ1-2, is AAGVIQSPRHLIKEKRETATLKCYPIPRHDTVYWYQQGPGQDPQFLISFYEKMQSDKGSIPDRFSAQQFSDYHSELNMSSLELGDSALYFCASSLNPGGGLMMNYGYTFGSGTRLTVV.

This rearrangement joins TRBV19 to TRBJ2-7; 9 nucleotides line up with TRBD2. Trimming at V came to 7 bases and at J to 2 bases, leaving 12 bases not matched to a gene. CDR1 and CDR2 from the germline V gene are LNHDA and SQIVND (reference sequence). The CDR3 extends over 16 amino acids. The CDR3 DNA sequence: TGTGCCAGTATGGGCCCGCGGGCGGGGGGGACCTACGAGCAGTACTTC. It codes for CASMGPRAGGTYEQYF.

The V gene is TRBV29-1, the J gene TRBJ2-4, with D possibly being TRBD2 (6 bases). This CDR3 is built from 11 residues. V dropped 2 bases and J dropped 8 bases, with 7 bases sitting between them. Germline CDR1 is SQVTM and CDR2 is ANQGSEA. As DNA, the CDR3 is TGCAGCGTTGAAAGGAGGGACATTCAGTACTTC. Its translation: CSVERRDIQYF. The full variable domain, in which reference TRBV29-1 and TRBJ2-4 provide the parts outside the CDR3, is SAVISQKPSRDICQRGTSLTIQCQVDSQVTMMFWYRQQPGQSLTLIATANQGSEATYESGFVIDKFPISRPNLTFSTLTVSNMSPEDSSIYLCSVERRDIQYFGAGTRLSVL.

V gene TRBV19 combines with J gene TRBJ1-2; 11 bases fit TRBD1. This CDR3 is 16 amino acids long. Germline V gives CDR1 LNHDA, CDR2 SQIVND (reference sequence). The J segment lost 8 bases and the V segment lost 10 bases, leaving 18 bases of the junction unmatched. Here the CDR3 reads CATQLSGQGGWKGYTF. CDR3 sequence (DNA): TGTGCCACGCAATTATCGGGACAGGGGGGCTGGAAGGGCTACACCTTC.

The chain carries TRBV5-1 and TRBJ2-3, with 9 positions matching TRBD2. The CDR3 has 16 amino acids. V gave up 0 bases and J gave up 7 bases; unmatched junction bases: 9. Per the germline V gene, CDR1 is SGHRS and CDR2 is YFSETQ. For the CDR3, the DNA is TGCGCCAGCAGCTTGGAGGGTAGCGGGGGAGAAAATACGCAGTATTTT. This gives the protein CASSLEGSGGENTQYF.

V and J are TRBV14 and TRBJ1-2, with 8 bases aligning to TRBD1. Germline V gene data show CDR1 as SGHDN and CDR2 as FVKESK. J lost 8 bases, V lost 2 bases, and 4 bases had no gene match. The CDR3 spans 13 residues. Here the CDR3 reads CASSQSGGGGYTF. In nucleotides, the CDR3 is TGTGCCAGCAGCCAATCAGGGGGCGGCGGCTACACCTTC.

This clone was observed a single time. This rearrangement joins TRBV5-1 to TRBJ2-7, with D possibly being TRBD1 (6 bases). Trimming stripped 1 base from V and 6 bases from J, with 17 bases between. The CDR3 spans 15 residues. Germline V gene lookup returns CDR1 SGHRS and CDR2 YFSETQ. CDR3 bases: TGCGCCAGCAGCTTGAGTGGCAGGGGTAGTACCGAGCAGTACTTC. It codes for CASSLSGRGSTEQYF. The full variable domain, completed using reference TRBV5-1 and TRBJ2-7, is KAGVTQTPRYLIKTRGQQVTLSCSPISGHRSVSWYQQTPGQGLQFLFEYFSETQRNKGNFPGRFSGRQFSNSRSEMNVSTLELGDSALYLCASSLSGRGSTEQYFGPGTRLTVT.

This clone was counted only a few times. The CDR3 loop is CASSYGAGQAAYEQYF. In DNA form, the CDR3 reads TGTGCCAGCAGTTACGGGGCGGGACAGGCCGCTTACGAGCAGTACTTC. The chain uses TRBV6-5 and TRBJ2-7; 8 bases agree with TRBD1. Trimming at V came to 2 bases and at J to 4 bases, leaving 10 bases not matched to a gene. The CDR3 is 16 residues long. CDR1 MNHEY and CDR2 SVGAGI come from the germline V gene.

This clone was detected only once. The V and J genes are TRBV3-1 (or the pseudogene TRBV3-2) and TRBJ1-2; TRBD1 aligns across 12 bases. The trim removed 4 bases at V and 6 bases at J, leaving 9 bases unmatched. CDR1 is LGHDT, CDR2 YNNKEL, per germline (reference sequence). This CDR3 spans 16 amino acids. CDR3 sequence reads: CASSLTGTGGDNGYTF. CDR3 sequence (DNA): TGTGCCAGCAGCCTTACCGGGACAGGGGGCGATAATGGCTACACCTTC.

This sequence joins TRBV5-4 and TRBJ1-6, with D hard to call. Trimming shortened V by 1 base and J by 6 bases, and 11 bases separated the two germline ends. The CDR3 sequence is 15 residues long. CDR1 is SGHNT and CDR2 is YYREEE in the germline V gene (reference sequence). CDR3 loop: CASSLYITSNSPLHF. The CDR3 nucleotides are TGTGCCAGCAGCTTGTACATCACCTCTAATTCACCCCTCCACTTT.

The chain joins TRBV5-1 to TRBJ2-6, with 10 nucleotides matching TRBD1. Trimming took 2 bases from V and 1 from J; bases not matched to a gene: 6. CDR3 length: 18 residues. Per the germline V gene, CDR1 is SGHRS and CDR2 is YFSETQ. CDR3 sequence (DNA): TGCGCCAGCAGCTTAGGACAGGGGGTGATGTCTGGGGCCAACGTCCTGACTTTC. Its translation is CASSLGQGVMSGANVLTF.

The chain carries TRBV27 and TRBJ1-6; 9 bases agree with TRBD1. This CDR3 comprises 16 residues. Germline trimming cut 8 bases from V and 3 bases from J; bases unmatched to any gene: 8. In germline, CDR1 is MNHEY, CDR2 SMNVEV (reference sequence). The CDR3: CASQGGQGFYNSPLHF. DNA for the CDR3: TGTGCCAGCCAAGGGGGACAGGGTTTCTATAATTCACCCCTCCACTTT.

This chain links TRBV28 with TRBJ1-4; D gene uncertain. The CDR3 covers 14 residues. Between the trimmed V and J ends, which lost 3 bases and 3 bases, there was a span of 8 bases. The V gene's germline CDR1 is MDHEN and CDR2 SYDVKM. The DNA for the CDR3 is TGTGCCAGCAGTTTGCCGGGTCCTAATGAAAAACTGTTTTTT. Protein: CASSLPGPNEKLFF.

The chain joins TRBV9 to TRBJ1-2; perhaps TRBD1 as D (6 bases). Germline V gene lookup returns CDR1 SGDLS and CDR2 YYNGEE. This CDR3 contains 14 residues. Trimming stripped 0 bases from V and 7 bases from J, with 13 bases between. The CDR3 sequence: CASSVDRALGGYTF. The DNA for the CDR3 is TGTGCCAGCAGCGTAGACAGGGCTTTGGGTGGCTACACCTTC. The whole variable domain, filled in from reference TRBV9 and TRBJ1-2, reads DSGVTQTPKHLITATGQRVTLRCSPRSGDLSVYWYQQSLDQGLQFLIQYYNGEERAKGNILERFSAQQFPDLHSELNLSSLELGDSALYFCASSVDRALGGYTFGSGTRLTVV.

This sequence joins TRBV7-9 and TRBJ1-1; D is unclear. CDR1 is SEHNR and CDR2 is FQNEAQ in the germline V gene (reference sequence). V dropped 3 bases and J dropped 1 base, with 6 bases sitting between them. The CDR3 runs 13 residues. CDR3: CASSLEGNTEAFF. Written as DNA, the CDR3 is TGTGCCAGCAGCTTGGAGGGGAACACTGAAGCTTTCTTT.

The J gene is TRBJ1-1, the V gene TRBV15; TRBD1 aligns across 11 bases. This CDR3 comprises 15 residues. The germline V gene encodes CDR1 LNHNV and CDR2 YYDKDF (reference sequence). V was pared by 5 bases and J by 4 bases, with 6 bases of the junction left unmatched. CDR3 DNA sequence: TGTGCCACCAGCGCGGACAGGGGGCTGAGCACTGAAGCTTTCTTT. This gives the protein CATSADRGLSTEAFF.

This clone was counted many times. The V gene is TRBV27, the J gene TRBJ2-3; 7 positions agree with TRBD1. The length of the CDR3 is 18 residues. Germline V CDR1 and CDR2: MNHEY, SMNVEV (reference sequence). Trimming cost V 4 bases and J 4 bases; bases outside gene matches: 17. CDR3 sequence (DNA): TGTGCCAGCAGTTCATTCCTCGACAGGGTGGGCAAATCAGATACGCAGTATTTT. Encoded protein: CASSSFLDRVGKSDTQYF.

This chain joins TRBV2 and TRBJ1-4; D may be TRBD1 (6 bases). V lost 6 bases and J lost 3, with 14 bases in between. The CDR3 totals 15 residues. Germline CDR1 and CDR2: SNHLY and FYNNEI. The CDR3 region is CASRLGQPSNEKLFF. CDR3 in DNA: TGTGCCAGCAGACTAGGACAGCCGTCTAATGAAAAACTGTTTTTT.

The rearrangement uses TRBV2 and TRBJ2-6, with a tentative D call TRBD1 (6 bases). Germline CDR1 and CDR2: SNHLY and FYNNEI. The length of the CDR3 is 16 residues. V gave up 4 bases and J gave up 3 bases, with 13 bases separating them. The CDR3 reads CASSAWGRGGANVLTF. DNA for the CDR3: TGTGCCAGCAGTGCCTGGGGCAGGGGTGGGGCCAACGTCCTGACTTTC.

The chain employs TRBV2 and TRBJ2-5; D is undetermined. Germline V CDR1 and CDR2: SNHLY, FYNNEI. The CDR3 is 12 amino acids. V was cut by 6 bases and J by 5 bases, with 10 bases left in between. Here the CDR3 reads CASRHYGETQYF. CDR3 bases: TGTGCCAGCAGACACTACGGGGAGACCCAGTACTTC.

Here the CDR3 DNA reads TGTGCCAGCAGTTTATGGGGGGCCCTCGATGAGCAGTTCTTC. As protein: CASSLWGALDEQFF. The chain has TRBV28 and TRBJ2-1; the D gene is possibly TRBD1 (6 bases). Trimming shortened V by 0 bases and J by 8 bases, and 11 bases separated the two germline ends. This CDR3 is 14 amino acids long. Germline values: CDR1 MDHEN, CDR2 SYDVKM.

A few counts support this clone. This chain connects TRBV7-8 to TRBJ2-5; possibly TRBD1 for D (5 bases). The CDR3 is 15 residues long. The germline gives CDR1 SGHVS, CDR2 FQNEAQ. V lost 7 bases and J lost 5, with 20 bases in between. The CDR3 coding sequence is TGTGCCAGCAAACAGACAGAAGGCGTTTGGGAGACCCAGTACTTC. Translation gives CASKQTEGVWETQYF.

The chain couples TRBV2 to TRBJ1-6, with 7 bases identical to TRBD1. This CDR3 spans 15 amino acids. In germline, CDR1 is SNHLY, CDR2 FYNNEI. V lost 5 bases to trimming and J lost 9 bases; unmatched junction nucleotides: 10. For the CDR3, the DNA is TGTGCCAGCAGTCCCCGGACAGGAGAGAGTTCACCCCTCCACTTT. This codes for CASSPRTGESSPLHF.

The rearrangement joins TRBV6-6 to TRBJ1-3; D may be TRBD1 (6 bases). Germline CDR1 and CDR2: MNHNY and SVGAGI (reference sequence). V was shortened by 7 bases and J by 4 bases, with 14 bases between the two germline ends. CDR3 length: 14 residues. The CDR3 DNA is TGTGCCAGCAAACCAACAGGGTCCGGAAACACCATATATTTT. Translation gives CASKPTGSGNTIYF.

CDR3 sequence (DNA): TGTGCCAGCAGGCTGACAGCCTCGAACACCGGGGAGCTGTTTTTT. It yields the protein CASRLTASNTGELFF. The chain combines TRBV2 with TRBJ2-2; D perhaps matches TRBD1 (5 bases). V lost 6 bases, J lost 0 bases, and 11 bases lay in between. This CDR3 is built from 15 residues. Germline CDR1 and CDR2: SNHLY and FYNNEI.

V usage is TRBV7-9 and J usage is TRBJ2-3; maybe TRBD1 (6 bases). CDR3 length equals 14 residues. Germline V gives CDR1 SEHNR, CDR2 FQNEAQ (reference sequence). V was trimmed by 2 bases and J by 6 bases, leaving 12 bases between them. The chain's CDR3 is CASSLRFRGDTQYF. Written as DNA, the CDR3 is TGTGCCAGCAGCTTAAGGTTCAGGGGTGATACGCAGTATTTT.

This chain links TRBV19 with TRBJ1-1; D may be TRBD1 (6 bases). The CDR3 runs 17 residues. Trimming removed 3 bases at V and 6 bases at J, with 23 bases between. Germline CDR1 LNHDA, CDR2 SQIVND (reference sequence). The CDR3 nucleotides are TGTGCCAGTAGTATCCTACGACCCACAGGGTTCGAGGCTGAAGCTTTCTTT. Translated: CASSILRPTGFEAEAFF.

The chain links TRBV6-4 to TRBJ1-5; unclear D gene. The CDR3 extends over 15 amino acids. The V gene lost 4 bases and the J gene lost 0 bases, with 10 bases spanning the gap. Germline V CDR1 and CDR2: MRHNA, SNTAGT. This chain's CDR3 is CASSAWQYSNQPQHF. CDR3 nucleotide sequence: TGTGCCAGCAGTGCCTGGCAGTATAGCAATCAGCCCCAGCATTTT.

The rearrangement joins TRBV6-2 or TRBV6-3 to TRBJ2-5; 16 bases are shared with TRBD2. CDR1 is MNHEY, CDR2 SVGEGT, per germline. The J segment lost 5 bases and the V segment lost 6 bases, leaving 9 bases of the junction unmatched. This CDR3 spans 17 amino acids. The CDR3: CASSPGTSGGEGETQYF. The CDR3 nucleotides read TGTGCCAGCAGCCCCGGGACTAGCGGGGGGGAAGGGGAGACCCAGTACTTC.